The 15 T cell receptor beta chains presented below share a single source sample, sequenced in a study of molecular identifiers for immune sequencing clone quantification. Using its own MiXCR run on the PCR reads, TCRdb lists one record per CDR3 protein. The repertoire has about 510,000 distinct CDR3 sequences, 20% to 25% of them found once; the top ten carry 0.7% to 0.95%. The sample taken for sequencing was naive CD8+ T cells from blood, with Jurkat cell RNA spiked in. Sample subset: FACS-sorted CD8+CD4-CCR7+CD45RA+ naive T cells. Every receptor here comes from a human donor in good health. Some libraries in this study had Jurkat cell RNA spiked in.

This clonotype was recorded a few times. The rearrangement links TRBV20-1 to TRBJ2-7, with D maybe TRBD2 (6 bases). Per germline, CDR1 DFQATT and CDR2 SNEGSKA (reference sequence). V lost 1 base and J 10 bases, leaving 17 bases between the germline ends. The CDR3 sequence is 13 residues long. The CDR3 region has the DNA TGCAGTGCTAGAGCCCTGGAGGGCAGCTCCCAGTACTTC. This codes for CSARALEGSSQYF.

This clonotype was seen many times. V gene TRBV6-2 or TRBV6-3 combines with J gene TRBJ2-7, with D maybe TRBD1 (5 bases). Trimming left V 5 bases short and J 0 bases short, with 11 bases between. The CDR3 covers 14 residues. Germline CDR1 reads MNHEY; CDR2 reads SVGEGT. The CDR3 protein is CASSPRQISYEQYF. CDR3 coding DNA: TGTGCCAGCAGTCCCCGACAGATCTCCTACGAGCAGTACTTC.

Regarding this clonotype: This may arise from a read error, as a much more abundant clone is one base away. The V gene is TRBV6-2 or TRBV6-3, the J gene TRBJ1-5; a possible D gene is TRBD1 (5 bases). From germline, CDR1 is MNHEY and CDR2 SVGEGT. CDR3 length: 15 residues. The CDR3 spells CVSSQLWGVGQPQHF. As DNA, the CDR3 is TGTGTCAGCAGTCAACTGTGGGGGGTAGGTCAGCCCCAGCATTTT.

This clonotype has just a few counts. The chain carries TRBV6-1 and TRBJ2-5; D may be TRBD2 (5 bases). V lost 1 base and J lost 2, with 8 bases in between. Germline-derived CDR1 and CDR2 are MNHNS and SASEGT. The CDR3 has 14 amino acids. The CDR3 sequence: CASSEERLQETQYF. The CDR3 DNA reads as TGTGCCAGCAGTGAAGAAAGACTACAAGAGACCCAGTACTTC.

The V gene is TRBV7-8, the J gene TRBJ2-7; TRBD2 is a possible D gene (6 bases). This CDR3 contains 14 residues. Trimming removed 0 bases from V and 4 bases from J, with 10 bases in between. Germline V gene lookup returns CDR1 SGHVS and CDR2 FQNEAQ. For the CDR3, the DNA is TGTGCCAGCAGCTTAGCGTTAGGAGGGTACGAGCAGTACTTC. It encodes CASSLALGGYEQYF.

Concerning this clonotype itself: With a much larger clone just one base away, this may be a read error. CDR3: CASSFFGVRTEAFF. Written as DNA, the CDR3 is TGTGCCAGCAGCTTTTTCGGGGTGCGGACTGAAGCTTTCTTT. This chain links TRBV5-4 with TRBJ1-1; D call uncertain. Trimming stripped 2 bases from V and 5 bases from J, with 13 bases between. Germline V lookup: CDR1 SGHNT, CDR2 YYREEE (reference sequence). There are 14 residues in the CDR3.

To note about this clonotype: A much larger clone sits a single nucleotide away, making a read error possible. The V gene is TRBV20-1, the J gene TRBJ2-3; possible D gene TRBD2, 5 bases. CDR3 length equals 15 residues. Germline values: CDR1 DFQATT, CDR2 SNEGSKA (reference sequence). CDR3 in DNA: TGCTGTGCTAGAGATTTTGAGGGATCTTCAGATACGCAGTATTTT. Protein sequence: CCARDFEGSSDTQYF.

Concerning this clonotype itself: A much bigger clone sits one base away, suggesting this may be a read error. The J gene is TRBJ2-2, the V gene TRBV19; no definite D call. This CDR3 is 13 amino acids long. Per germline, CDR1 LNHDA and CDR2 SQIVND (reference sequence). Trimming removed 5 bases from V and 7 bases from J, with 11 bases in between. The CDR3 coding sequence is TGTGCCAGTAGTTCAGCGTGGCACGGGGAGCTGTTTTTT. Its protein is CASSSAWHGELFF.

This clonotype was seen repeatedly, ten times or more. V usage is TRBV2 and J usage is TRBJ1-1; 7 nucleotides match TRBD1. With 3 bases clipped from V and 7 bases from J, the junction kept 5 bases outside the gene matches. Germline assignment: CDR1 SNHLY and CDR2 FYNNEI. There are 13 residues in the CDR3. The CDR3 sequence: CASSEGTAIEAFF. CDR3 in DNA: TGTGCCAGCAGTGAGGGGACAGCCATTGAAGCTTTCTTT.

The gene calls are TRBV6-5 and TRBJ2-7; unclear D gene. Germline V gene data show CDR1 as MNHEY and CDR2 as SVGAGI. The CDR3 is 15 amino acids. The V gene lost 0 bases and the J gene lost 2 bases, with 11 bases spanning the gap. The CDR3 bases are TGTGCCAGCAGTTACTCAGGGCTGAGTACCTACGAGCAGTACTTC. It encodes CASSYSGLSTYEQYF.

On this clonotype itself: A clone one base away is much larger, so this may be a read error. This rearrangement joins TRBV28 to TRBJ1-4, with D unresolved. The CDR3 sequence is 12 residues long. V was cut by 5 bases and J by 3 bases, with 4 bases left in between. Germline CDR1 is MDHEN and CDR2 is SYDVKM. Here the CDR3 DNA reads TGTGCCAGCAGTCTGTCTAATGAAAAACTGTTTTTT. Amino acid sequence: CASSLSNEKLFF. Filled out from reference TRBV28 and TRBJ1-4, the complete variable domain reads DVKVTQSSRYLVKRTGEKVFLECVQDMDHENMFWYRQDPGLGLRLIYFSYDVKMKEKGDIPEGYSVSREKKERFSLILESASTNQTSMYLCASSLSNEKLFFGSGTQLSVL.

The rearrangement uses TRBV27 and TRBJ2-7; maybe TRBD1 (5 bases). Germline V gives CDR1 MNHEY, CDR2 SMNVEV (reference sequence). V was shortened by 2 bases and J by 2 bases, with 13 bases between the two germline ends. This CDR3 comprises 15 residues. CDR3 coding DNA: TGTGCCAGCAGTTTAGGGGCTAGGGAAACCTACGAGCAGTACTTC. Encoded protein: CASSLGARETYEQYF.

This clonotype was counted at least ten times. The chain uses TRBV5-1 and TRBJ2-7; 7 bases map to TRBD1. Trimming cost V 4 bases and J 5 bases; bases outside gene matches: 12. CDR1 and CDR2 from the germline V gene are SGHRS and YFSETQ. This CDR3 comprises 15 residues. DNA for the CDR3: TGCGCCAGCAGCCTGGCCGGGACAGCCTGGCACGAGCAGTACTTC. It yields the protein CASSLAGTAWHEQYF.

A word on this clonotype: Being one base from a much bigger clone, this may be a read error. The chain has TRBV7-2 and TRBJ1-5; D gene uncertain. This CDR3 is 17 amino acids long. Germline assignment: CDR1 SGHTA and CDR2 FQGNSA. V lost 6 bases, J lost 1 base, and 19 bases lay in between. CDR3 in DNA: TGTGCCAGCAGGCGCCGCCACCGACACCAGAGCAATCAGCCCCAGCATTTT. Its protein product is CASRRRHRHQSNQPQHF. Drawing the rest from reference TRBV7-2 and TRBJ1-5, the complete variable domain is GAGVSQSPSNKVTEKGKDVELRCDPISGHTALYWYRQSLGQGLEFLIYFQGNSAPDKSGLPSDRFSAERTGGSVSTLTIQRTQQEDSAVYLCASRRRHRHQSNQPQHFGDGTRLSIL.

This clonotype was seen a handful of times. CDR3: CAISDQNYEQYF. DNA of the CDR3: TGTGCCATCAGTGACCAAAACTACGAGCAGTACTTC. The genes are TRBV10-3 and TRBJ2-7; D is undetermined. This CDR3 spans 12 amino acids. Per germline, CDR1 ENHRY and CDR2 SYGVKD. Trimming removed 3 bases from V and 3 bases from J, with 6 bases in between.